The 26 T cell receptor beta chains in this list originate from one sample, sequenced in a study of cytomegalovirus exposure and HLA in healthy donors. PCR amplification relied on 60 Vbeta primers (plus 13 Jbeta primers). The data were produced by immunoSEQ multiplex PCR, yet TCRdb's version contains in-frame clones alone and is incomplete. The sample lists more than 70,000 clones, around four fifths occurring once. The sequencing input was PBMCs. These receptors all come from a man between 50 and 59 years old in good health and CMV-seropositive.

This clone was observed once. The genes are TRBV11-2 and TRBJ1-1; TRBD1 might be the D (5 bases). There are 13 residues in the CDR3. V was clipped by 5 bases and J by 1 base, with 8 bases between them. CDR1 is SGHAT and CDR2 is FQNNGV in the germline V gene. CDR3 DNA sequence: TGTGCCAGCAGCAGAACAGGGAACACTGAAGCTTTCTTT. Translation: CASSRTGNTEAFF.

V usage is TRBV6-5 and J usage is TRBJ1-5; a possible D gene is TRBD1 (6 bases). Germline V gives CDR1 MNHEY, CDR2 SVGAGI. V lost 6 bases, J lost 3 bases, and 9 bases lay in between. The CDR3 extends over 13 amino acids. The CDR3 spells CASSRDNNQPQHF. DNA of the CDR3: TGTGCCAGCAGCAGGGACAACAATCAGCCCCAGCATTTT.

The CDR3 DNA reads as TGTGCCAGCAGTGAAAGACTAGCGTCATACAATGAGCAGTTCTTC. Protein sequence: CASSERLASYNEQFF. The gene calls are TRBV2 and TRBJ2-1; the match to TRBD2 covers 8 bases. Germline assignment: CDR1 SNHLY and CDR2 FYNNEI. J gave up 4 bases and V 2 bases, and 4 bases lay outside the gene matches. The CDR3 is 15 amino acids.

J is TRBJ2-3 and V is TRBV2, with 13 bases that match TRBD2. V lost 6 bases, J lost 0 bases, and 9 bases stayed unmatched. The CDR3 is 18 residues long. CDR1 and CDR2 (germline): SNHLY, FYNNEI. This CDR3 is CASRVGTSGRASTDTQYF. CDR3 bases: TGTGCCAGCAGGGTTGGTACTAGCGGGAGGGCTAGCACAGATACGCAGTATTTT.

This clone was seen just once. The DNA for the CDR3 is TGTGCCAGCAGTTACAACAGGGGGATCCAAGAGACCCAGTACTTC. Protein: CASSYNRGIQETQYF. V gene TRBV6-5 combines with J gene TRBJ2-5; 8 bases map to TRBD1. Germline trimming cut 2 bases from V and 1 base from J; bases unmatched to any gene: 3. This CDR3 is 15 amino acids long. Germline V gene data show CDR1 as MNHEY and CDR2 as SVGAGI.

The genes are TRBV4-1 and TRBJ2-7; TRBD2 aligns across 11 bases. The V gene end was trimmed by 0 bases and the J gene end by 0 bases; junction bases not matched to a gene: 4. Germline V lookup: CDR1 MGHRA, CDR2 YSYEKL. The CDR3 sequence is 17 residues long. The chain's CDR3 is CASSQELAGGHSYEQYF. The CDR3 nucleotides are TGCGCCAGCAGCCAAGAGTTAGCGGGAGGGCACTCCTACGAGCAGTACTTC.

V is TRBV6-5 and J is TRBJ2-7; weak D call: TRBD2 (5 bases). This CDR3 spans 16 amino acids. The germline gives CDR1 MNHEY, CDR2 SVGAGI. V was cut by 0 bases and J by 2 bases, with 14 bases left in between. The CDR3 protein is CASSYSTIGIPYEQYF. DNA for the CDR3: TGTGCCAGCAGTTACTCGACTATAGGTATTCCCTACGAGCAGTACTTC.

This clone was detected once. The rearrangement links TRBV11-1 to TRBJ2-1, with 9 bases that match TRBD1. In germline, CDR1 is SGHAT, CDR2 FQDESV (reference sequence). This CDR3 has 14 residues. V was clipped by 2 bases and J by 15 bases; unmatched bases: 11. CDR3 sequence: CASSLTQTGGEVFF. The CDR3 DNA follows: TGTGCCAGCAGCTTAACCCAAACAGGGGGCGAAGTGTTCTTC.

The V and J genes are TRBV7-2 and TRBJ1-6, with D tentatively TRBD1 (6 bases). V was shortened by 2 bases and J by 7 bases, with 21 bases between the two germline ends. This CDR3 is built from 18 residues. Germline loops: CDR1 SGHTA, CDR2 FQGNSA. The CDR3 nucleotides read TGTGCCAGCAGCTTACTGAGGGGTGGTACAGGACAGAATTCACCCCTCCACTTT. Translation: CASSLLRGGTGQNSPLHF.

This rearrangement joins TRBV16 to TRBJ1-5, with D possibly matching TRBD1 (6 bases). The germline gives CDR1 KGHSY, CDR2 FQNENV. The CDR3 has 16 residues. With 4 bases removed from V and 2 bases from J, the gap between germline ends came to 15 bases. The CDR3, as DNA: TGTGCCAGCAGCCTTCCCGGACAGAGGGGCAATCAGCCCCAGCATTTT. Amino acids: CASSLPGQRGNQPQHF.

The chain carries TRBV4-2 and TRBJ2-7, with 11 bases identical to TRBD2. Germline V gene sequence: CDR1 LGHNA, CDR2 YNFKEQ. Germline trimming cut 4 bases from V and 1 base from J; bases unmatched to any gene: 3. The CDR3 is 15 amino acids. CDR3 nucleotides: TGTGCCAGCAGCCTGGGGACTAGCGGATCCTACGAGCAGTACTTC. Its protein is CASSLGTSGSYEQYF.

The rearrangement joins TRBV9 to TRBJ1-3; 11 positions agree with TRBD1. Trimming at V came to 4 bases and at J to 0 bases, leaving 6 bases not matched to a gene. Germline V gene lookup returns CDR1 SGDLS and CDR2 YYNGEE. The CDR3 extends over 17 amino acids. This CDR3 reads CASSIGTGGSSGNTIYF. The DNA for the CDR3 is TGTGCCAGCAGCATAGGGACAGGGGGATCCTCTGGAAACACCATATATTTT.

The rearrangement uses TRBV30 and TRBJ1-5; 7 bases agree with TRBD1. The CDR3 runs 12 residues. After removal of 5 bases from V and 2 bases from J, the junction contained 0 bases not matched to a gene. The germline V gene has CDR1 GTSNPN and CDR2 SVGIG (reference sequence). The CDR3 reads CAWGTGNQPQHF. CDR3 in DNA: TGTGCCTGGGGGACAGGCAATCAGCCCCAGCATTTT.

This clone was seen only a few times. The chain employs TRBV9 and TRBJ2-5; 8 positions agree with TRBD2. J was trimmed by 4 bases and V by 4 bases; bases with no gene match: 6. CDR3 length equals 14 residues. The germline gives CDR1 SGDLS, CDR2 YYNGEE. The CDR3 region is CASSLGTSGETQYF. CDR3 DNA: TGTGCCAGCAGCCTCGGGACTAGTGGAGAGACCCAGTACTTC.

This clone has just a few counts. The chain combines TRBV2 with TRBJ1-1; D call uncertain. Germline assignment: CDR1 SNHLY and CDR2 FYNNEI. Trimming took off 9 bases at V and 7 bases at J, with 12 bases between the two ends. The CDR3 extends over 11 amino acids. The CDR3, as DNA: TGTGCCAGTGTACGGCGGGTTGAAGCTTTCTTT. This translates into CASVRRVEAFF.

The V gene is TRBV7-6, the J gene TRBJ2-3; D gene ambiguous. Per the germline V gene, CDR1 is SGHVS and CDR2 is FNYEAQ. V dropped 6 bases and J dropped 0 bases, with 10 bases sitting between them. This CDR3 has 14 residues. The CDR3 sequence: CASRELASTDTQYF. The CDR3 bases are TGTGCCAGCAGGGAATTAGCTAGCACAGATACGCAGTATTTT.

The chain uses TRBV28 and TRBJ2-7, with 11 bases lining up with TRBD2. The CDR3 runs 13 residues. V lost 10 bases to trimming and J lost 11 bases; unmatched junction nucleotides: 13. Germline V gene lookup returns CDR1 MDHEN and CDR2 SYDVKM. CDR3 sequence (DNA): TGTGCCACCCTATATCCGGGACTAGCGGAGAAGTACTTC. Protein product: CATLYPGLAEKYF.

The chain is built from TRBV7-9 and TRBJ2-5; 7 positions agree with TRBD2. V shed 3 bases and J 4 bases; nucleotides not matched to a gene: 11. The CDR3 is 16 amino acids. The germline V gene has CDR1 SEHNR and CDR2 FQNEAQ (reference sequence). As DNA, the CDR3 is TGTGCCAGCAGCTTTCGACTAGCAACTACAGTAGAGACCCAGTACTTC. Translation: CASSFRLATTVETQYF.

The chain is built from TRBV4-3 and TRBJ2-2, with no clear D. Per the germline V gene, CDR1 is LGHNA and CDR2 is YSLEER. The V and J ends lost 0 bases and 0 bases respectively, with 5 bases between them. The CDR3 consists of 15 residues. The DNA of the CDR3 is TGCGCCAGCAGCCAAGAAAACTCGAACACCGGGGAGCTGTTTTTT. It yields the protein CASSQENSNTGELFF.

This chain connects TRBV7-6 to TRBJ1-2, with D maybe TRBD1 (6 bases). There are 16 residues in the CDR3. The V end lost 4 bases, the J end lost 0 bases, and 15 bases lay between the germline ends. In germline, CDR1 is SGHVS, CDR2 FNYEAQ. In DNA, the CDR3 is TGTGCCAGCAGCTCCCTCCTACAGGGTACTAACTATGGCTACACCTTC. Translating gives CASSSLLQGTNYGYTF.

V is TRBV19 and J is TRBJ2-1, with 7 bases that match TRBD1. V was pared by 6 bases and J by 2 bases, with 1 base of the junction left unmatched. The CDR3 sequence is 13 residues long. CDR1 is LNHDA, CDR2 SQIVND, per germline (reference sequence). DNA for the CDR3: TGTGCCAGTAGCCAGGGGGCCTACAATGAGCAGTTCTTC. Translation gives CASSQGAYNEQFF.

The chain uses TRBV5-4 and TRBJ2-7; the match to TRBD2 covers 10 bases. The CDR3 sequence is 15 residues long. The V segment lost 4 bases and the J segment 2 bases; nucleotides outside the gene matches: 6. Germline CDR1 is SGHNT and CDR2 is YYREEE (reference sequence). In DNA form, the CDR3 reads TGTGCCAGCAGCCCTTTAGCGGGAGGAACCTACGAGCAGTACTTC. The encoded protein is CASSPLAGGTYEQYF.

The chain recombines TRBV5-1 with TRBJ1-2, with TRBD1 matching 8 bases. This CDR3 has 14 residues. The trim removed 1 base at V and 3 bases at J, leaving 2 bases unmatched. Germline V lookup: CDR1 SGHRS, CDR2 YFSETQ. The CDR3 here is CASSLMTGDYGYTF. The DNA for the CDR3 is TGCGCCAGCAGCTTGATGACAGGGGACTATGGCTACACCTTC.

CDR3 nucleotide sequence: TGTGCCAGCAGCTCCAATGCAGGGGCCAACACTGAAGCTTTCTTT. The encoded protein is CASSSNAGANTEAFF. This sequence joins TRBV7-8 and TRBJ1-1; a possible D gene is TRBD1 (6 bases). Per germline, CDR1 SGHVS and CDR2 FQNEAQ. The CDR3 contains 15 residues. Trimming cost V 4 bases and J 2 bases, with 14 bases left between them.

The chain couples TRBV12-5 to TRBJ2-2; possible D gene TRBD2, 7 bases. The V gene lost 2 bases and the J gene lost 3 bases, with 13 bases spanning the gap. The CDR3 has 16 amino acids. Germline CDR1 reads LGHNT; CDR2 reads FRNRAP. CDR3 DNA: TGTGCTAGTGGTTTGACTCAGGGGAGGGACACCGGGGAGCTGTTTTTT. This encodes CASGLTQGRDTGELFF. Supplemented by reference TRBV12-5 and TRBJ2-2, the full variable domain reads DARVTQTPRHKVTEMGQEVTMRCQPILGHNTVFWYRQTMMQGLELLAYFRNRAPLDDSGMPKDRFSAEMPDATLATLKIQPSEPRDSAVYFCASGLTQGRDTGELFFGEGSRLTVL.

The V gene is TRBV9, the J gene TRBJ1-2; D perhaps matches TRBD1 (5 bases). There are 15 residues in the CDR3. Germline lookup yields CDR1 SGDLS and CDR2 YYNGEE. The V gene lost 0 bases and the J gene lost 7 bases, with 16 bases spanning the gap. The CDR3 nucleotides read TGTGCCAGCAGCGTAGAGGCAGGGTCAGCAGCTGGCTACACCTTC. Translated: CASSVEAGSAAGYTF.